A selection of T cell receptor beta chains follows, all from one sample in a study of T cell clusters in autoimmune cytopenias. TCRdb reprocessed the multiplex PCR reads; each CDR3 protein has one entry and no DNA is given. Seen in this sample are about 3,900 distinct CDR3 sequences; the ten most common clones hold about a third. These sequences were also reported in another study, on T cell repertoires in aging, cancer and after chemotherapy.

Sequenced: peripheral blood. Receptor source: a human donor in good health. The CDR3 runs from the conserved cysteine through the conserved F or W. The order of the fields is clone size, V gene, J gene, CDR3 protein. Clone size appears in some rows only: once, few, many, or a class for an expanded clone.

>NA|TRBV5-1|TRBJ2-1
CASALGSGAGQYNEQFF
>NA|TRBV7-6|TRBJ2-1
CASSWQGQSNEQFF
>medium-sized|TRBV6-1|TRBJ2-5
CASSVHSGQGVETQYF
>medium-sized|TRBV6-4|TRBJ2-1
CASSDGTSDGNEQFF
>medium-sized|TRBV5-6|TRBJ2-5
CASSESLAGGETQYF
>NA|TRBV7-9|TRBJ1-2
CASSRDREGYTF
>NA|TRBV5-5|TRBJ2-4
CASSLEGVNIQYF
>NA|TRBV4-3|TRBJ2-7
CASSQVADLSYEQYF
>medium-sized|TRBV6-2/TRBV6-3|TRBJ1-2
CASRPDGYGYTF
>medium-sized|TRBV13|TRBJ2-1
CASSFTSAGYNEQFF
>NA|TRBV12-3/TRBV12-4|TRBJ1-5
CASSQSLGDYSNQPQHF
>medium-sized|TRBV27|TRBJ2-1
CASSLNAAEQFF
>NA|TRBV7-2|TRBJ2-1
CASSSRTGSSYNEQFF
>NA|TRBV5-4|TRBJ1-1
CASSLGVEGEAFF
>medium-sized|TRBV30|TRBJ2-7
CAWSWSLREQYF
>NA|TRBV18|TRBJ1-3
CASSPAGNTIYF
>medium-sized|TRBV19|TRBJ2-3
CASSIAGLRDTQYF
>NA|TRBV5-1|TRBJ2-3
CASSLTVAGATDTQYF
>medium-sized|TRBV6-1|TRBJ2-3
CASSTRGRITDTQYF
>medium-sized|TRBV6-2/TRBV6-3|TRBJ2-3
CAIRGSTDTQYF
>NA|TRBV5-1|TRBJ2-5
CASSSWDSGQETQYF
>NA|TRBV5-6|TRBJ2-7
CASSLFGTSVPEQYF
>NA|TRBV24-1|TRBJ2-7
CATFGGQGGYEQYF
>medium-sized|TRBV6-5|TRBJ1-6
CASRTRRDNSNSPLHF
>NA|TRBV6-5|TRBJ2-7
CASSSFRDTVYEQYF